One sample yielded the 5 T cell receptor beta chains listed below, sequenced in a study of cytomegalovirus exposure and HLA in healthy donors. PCR employed 60 Vbeta and 13 Jbeta primers. TCRdb's table, derived via immunoSEQ multiplex PCR, lists solely in-frame clones and lacks some. The top ten clones hold 4.5% to 5.5% of a sample with fewer than 200,000 clones, over 80% of them seen once. The sequencing input was PBMCs. The receptor set was obtained from a woman aged 45-65 years in good health and CMV-seropositive.

The rearrangement links TRBV30 to TRBJ1-4, with a tentative D call TRBD1 (5 bases). The CDR3 sequence is 11 residues long. The germline V gene has CDR1 GTSNPN and CDR2 SVGIG (reference sequence). The CDR3 protein is CATGRDEKLFF. The CDR3, as DNA: TGTGCTACGGGGAGGGACGAAAAACTGTTTTTT. The full variable domain, completed using reference TRBV30 and TRBJ1-4, is SQTIHQWPATLVQPVGSPLSLECTVEGTSNPNLYWYRQAAGRGLQLLFYSVGIGQISSEVPQNLSASRPQDRQFILSSKKLLLSDSGFYLCATGRDEKLFFGSGTQLSVL.

This clone was seen a few times. Other DNA sequences of this sample code for an identical CDR3. This chain uses TRBV2 with TRBJ2-5, with D uncertain. The DNA matches TRBJ2-7 better at its end, which makes the J call doubtful. The CDR3 sequence is 10 residues long. CDR1 and CDR2 (germline): SNHLY, FYNNEI. CDR3 residues: CASSVYEQYF. CDR3 bases: TGTGCCAGCAGTGTCTACGAGCAGTACTTC.

This clone showed up just a few times. J is TRBJ2-3 and V is TRBV6-6; 8 bases line up with TRBD2. Germline CDR1 is MNHNY and CDR2 is SVGAGI (reference sequence). The CDR3 loop spans 14 amino acids. The junction had 4 bases not matched to a gene; V was cut back by 2 bases and J by 6 bases. The CDR3 DNA is TGTGCCAGCAGTTACCTGACTAGCGTCGATACGCAGTATTTT. This sequence encodes CASSYLTSVDTQYF.

CDR3 region: CASTLSETGDMNEQFF. As DNA, the CDR3 is TGTGCCAGTACCCTTTCCGAAACAGGGGATATGAATGAGCAGTTCTTC. The chain joins TRBV19 to TRBJ2-1; 7 nucleotides agree with TRBD1. The CDR3 contains 16 residues. The V segment lost 7 bases and the J segment 7 bases; nucleotides outside the gene matches: 16. The V gene's germline CDR1 is LNHDA and CDR2 SQIVND (reference sequence).

The chain carries TRBV6-6 and TRBJ2-2; D might be TRBD2 (6 bases). The germline gives CDR1 MNHNY, CDR2 SVGAGI (reference sequence). The CDR3 has 14 amino acids. Trimming shortened V by 4 bases and J by 6 bases, and 12 bases separated the two germline ends. CDR3 nucleotides: TGTGCCAGCAGTTTGACTAGAGGGGCCGGGGAGCTGTTTTTT. It translates to CASSLTRGAGELFF.